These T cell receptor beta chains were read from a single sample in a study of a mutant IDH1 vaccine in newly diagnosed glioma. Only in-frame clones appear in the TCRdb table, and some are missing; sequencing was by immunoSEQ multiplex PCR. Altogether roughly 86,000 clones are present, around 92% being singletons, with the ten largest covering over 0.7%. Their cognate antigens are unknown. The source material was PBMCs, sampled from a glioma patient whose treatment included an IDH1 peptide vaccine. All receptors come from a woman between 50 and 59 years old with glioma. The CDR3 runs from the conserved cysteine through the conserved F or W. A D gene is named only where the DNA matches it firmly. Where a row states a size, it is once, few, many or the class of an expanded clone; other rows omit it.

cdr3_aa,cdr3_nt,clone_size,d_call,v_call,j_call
CAHDRGKRYGYTF,TGTGCCCACGACAGGGGGAAACGCTATGGCTACACCTTC,NA,TRBD1,TRBV30,TRBJ1-2
CASNGAGGNTGELFF,TGTGCCAGCAATGGAGCGGGAGGTAACACCGGGGAGCTGTTTTTT,few,TRBD2,TRBV6-1,TRBJ2-2
CASSYLASGNYEQYF,TGTGCCAGCAGTTACCTGGCTAGCGGGAACTACGAGCAGTACTTC,once,TRBD2,TRBV6-6,TRBJ2-7
CASSLSGFNYGYTF,TGTGCCAGCAGTTTATCGGGTTTTAACTATGGCTACACCTTC,NA,NA,TRBV27,TRBJ1-2
CASSLIRAADTQYF,TGTGCCAGCAGCTTAATCCGGGCAGCAGATACGCAGTATTTT,NA,NA,TRBV7-2,TRBJ2-3
CASSWGQGEGTEAFF,TGTGCCAGCAGCTGGGGACAGGGGGAGGGCACTGAAGCTTTCTTT,once,TRBD1,TRBV7-9,TRBJ1-1
CASSVNPPYGYTF,TGTGCCAGCAGTGTGAATCCCCCTTATGGCTACACCTTC,NA,NA,TRBV2,TRBJ1-2
CASSLTSGGGEQYF,TGCGCCAGCAGTTTGACTAGCGGAGGGGGGGAGCAGTACTTC,NA,TRBD2,TRBV5-1,TRBJ2-7
CASSQVGTPTNYGYTF,TGCGCCAGCAGCCAAGTCGGGACGCCTACAAACTATGGCTACACCTTC,NA,NA,TRBV4-1,TRBJ1-2
CASSYTQGGGYTF,TGTGCCAGCAGTTACACTCAGGGGGGTGGCTACACCTTC,NA,TRBD1,TRBV6-5,TRBJ1-2
CSVGVGENYGYTF,TGCAGCGTTGGCGTCGGGGAAAACTATGGCTACACCTTC,once,NA,TRBV29-1,TRBJ1-2
CASSSDGRREAFF,TGTGCCAGCAGCTCGGACGGGCGGCGTGAAGCTTTCTTT,few,NA,TRBV11-2,TRBJ1-1
CASSISRAQGETQYF,TGTGCCAGTAGTATTAGCCGGGCGCAAGGAGAGACCCAGTACTTC,NA,NA,TRBV19,TRBJ2-5
CASISLWGMNTEAFF,TGTGCCAGTATCTCCCTATGGGGGATGAACACTGAAGCTTTCTTT,NA,NA,TRBV19,TRBJ1-1
CASTAGRRTDTQYF,TGTGCCAGTACCGCCGGGAGGCGCACAGATACGCAGTATTTT,NA,TRBD2,TRBV19,TRBJ2-3
CASSQVDMGLATGELFF,TGCGCCAGCAGCCAAGTAGATATGGGTCTAGCTACCGGGGAGCTGTTTTTT,NA,NA,TRBV4-1,TRBJ2-2
CASSPPRGGGSRNTIYF,TGCGCCAGCAGCCCTCCTCGTGGCGGCGGTTCAAGAAACACCATATATTTT,NA,NA,TRBV4-1,TRBJ1-3
CASSFGVGADVRNEQYF,TGTGCCAGCAGCTTCGGGGTAGGAGCTGACGTGAGAAACGAGCAGTACTTC,NA,NA,TRBV5-5,TRBJ2-7
CASSLQASSYEQYF,TGCGCCAGCAGCTTGCAGGCCAGCTCCTACGAGCAGTACTTC,once,NA,TRBV5-1,TRBJ2-7
CASSPPGREQYF,TGTGCCAGCAGCCCCCCGGGGCGCGAGCAGTACTTC,NA,NA,TRBV4-2,TRBJ2-7
CASSIDGQGRYGYTF,TGCGCCAGCAGCATCGATGGACAGGGAAGATATGGCTACACCTTC,few,TRBD1,TRBV5-1,TRBJ1-2
CASNTLRTSIYEQYF,TGTGCCAGCAATACGCTTAGGACTAGCATCTACGAGCAGTACTTC,NA,TRBD2,TRBV6-6,TRBJ2-7
CASSWGTEAFF,TGTGCCAGCAGTTGGGGCACTGAAGCTTTCTTT,NA,NA,TRBV5-6,TRBJ1-1
CASRGPRVDSSYEQYF,TGTGCCAGCAGGGGTCCCCGAGTGGACAGTTCCTACGAGCAGTACTTC,NA,NA,TRBV28,TRBJ2-7
CASSISGARAILATNEKLFF,TGTGCCAGTAGTATTAGCGGGGCCAGAGCCATCCTCGCAACTAATGAAAAACTGTTTTTT,NA,NA,TRBV19,TRBJ1-4
CATSRDTRAGNTIYF,TGTGCCACCAGCAGAGATACGAGGGCTGGAAACACCATATATTTT,once,NA,TRBV15,TRBJ1-3
CASSIRDYSNQPQHF,TGTGCCAGTAGTATTAGGGATTATAGCAATCAGCCCCAGCATTTT,NA,NA,TRBV19,TRBJ1-5
CASSPPGQGTTGELFF,TGTGCCAGCAGCCCCCCGGGACAGGGGACCACCGGGGAGCTGTTTTTT,NA,TRBD1,TRBV11-2,TRBJ2-2
CASRLEREENTGELFF,TGTGCAAGTCGCTTAGAGCGGGAGGAAAACACCGGGGAGCTGTTTTTT,NA,NA,TRBV12-2,TRBJ2-2
CASSQRRVNTGELFF,TGCGCCAGCAGCCAGCGACGGGTAAACACCGGGGAGCTGTTTTTT,NA,NA,TRBV4-1,TRBJ2-2
CAWGIPGGNEKLFF,TGTGCCTGGGGGATCCCGGGGGGGAATGAAAAACTGTTTTTT,NA,NA,TRBV30,TRBJ1-4
CASSVEGDYEQYF,TGTGCCAGCAGCGTAGAGGGGGACTACGAGCAGTACTTC,NA,NA,TRBV9,TRBJ2-7
CASTSFAGGYREQFF,TGTGCCAGTACCTCGTTTGCGGGTGGATACAGGGAGCAGTTCTTC,NA,NA,TRBV19,TRBJ2-1
CASSSGTGTYEQYF,TGTGCCAGCAGTTCGGGGACTGGCACCTACGAGCAGTACTTC,NA,NA,TRBV6-5,TRBJ2-7
CASSLVAGTIYEQYF,TGTGCCAGCAGCTTAGTGGCAGGGACTATCTACGAGCAGTACTTC,NA,TRBD2,TRBV7-8,TRBJ2-7
CASSSRTTSYEQYF,TGTGCCAGCAGCTCCCGGACTACTTCCTACGAGCAGTACTTC,NA,NA,TRBV7-6,TRBJ2-7
CASSPLNGGYGNTIYF,TGTGCCAGCTCACCTTTGAACGGGGGGTATGGAAACACCATATATTTT,NA,NA,TRBV18,TRBJ1-3
CASSLRVTGELFF,TGCGCCAGCAGCCTTCGAGTCACCGGGGAGCTGTTTTTT,NA,NA,TRBV4-1,TRBJ2-2
CASSLGEAGEQYF,TGTGCCAGCAGCTTGGGGGAGGCAGGCGAGCAGTACTTC,NA,NA,TRBV5-4,TRBJ2-7
CAVWEGTGTEAFF,TGTGCCGTCTGGGAGGGAACCGGCACTGAAGCTTTCTTT,NA,NA,TRBV10-3,TRBJ1-1
CASSEDRGRQFF,TGTGCCAGCAGTGAAGACAGGGGGCGGCAGTTCTTC,NA,TRBD1,TRBV25-1,TRBJ2-1
CASSGSTEQFF,TGTGCCAGCAGTGGAAGCACTGAGCAGTTCTTC,once,NA,TRBV6-1,TRBJ2-1
CASSPEGRAEAFF,TGTGCCAGCTCACCAGAGGGGAGAGCTGAAGCTTTCTTT,NA,NA,TRBV18,TRBJ1-1
CASRTSANYNEQFF,TGCGCCAGCAGGACTAGCGCGAATTACAATGAGCAGTTCTTC,NA,TRBD2,TRBV4-1,TRBJ2-1
CASSRDRGPTGELFF,TGTGCCAGCAGCCGGGACAGGGGGCCCACCGGGGAGCTGTTTTTT,NA,TRBD1,TRBV4-2,TRBJ2-2
CASSVESRSYEQYF,TGTGCCAGCAGCGTAGAATCCAGGAGCTACGAGCAGTACTTC,NA,NA,TRBV9,TRBJ2-7
CASSEPEGANEQFF,TGTGCCAGCAGTGAACCTGAGGGAGCCAATGAGCAGTTCTTC,once,NA,TRBV6-1,TRBJ2-1